A single sample is the source of the 8 T cell receptor beta chains below, sequenced in a study of T cell responses to AZD1222 COVID-19 vaccine. Clones were sequenced by immunoSEQ multiplex PCR, and TCRdb holds only the in-frame ones, with some missing. The data hold under 150,000 clones, with about 91% observed a single time. The sample in question was peripheral blood, obtained on day 0 of AZD1222 vaccination. The receptors were sampled from an adult in good health.

J is TRBJ1-6 and V is TRBV19; a possible D gene is TRBD1 (6 bases). Trimming left V 7 bases short and J 8 bases short, with 21 bases between. Germline V gene lookup returns CDR1 LNHDA and CDR2 SQIVND (reference sequence). This CDR3 has 16 residues. The CDR3 protein is CASTTSRQARYSPLHF. The CDR3 DNA reads TGTGCCAGTACCACCTCCCGACAGGCCCGATATTCACCCCTCCACTTT.

J is TRBJ1-6 and V is TRBV30, with a possible D match to TRBD1 (5 bases). CDR3 length: 15 residues. The germline V gene has CDR1 GTSNPN and CDR2 SVGIG (reference sequence). Trimming cost V 1 base and J 7 bases, with 14 bases left between them. Here the CDR3 DNA reads TGTGCCTGGAGTGCGACAGTGTGGCGAAATTCACCCCTCCACTTT. It specifies CAWSATVWRNSPLHF.

The V gene is TRBV9, the J gene TRBJ1-2, with 8 positions matching TRBD1. Trimming cost V 1 base and J 8 bases; bases outside gene matches: 10. The CDR3 has 15 residues. The germline V gene encodes CDR1 SGDLS and CDR2 YYNGEE. The chain's CDR3 is CASSVSGQGWTGYTF. CDR3 nucleotide sequence: TGTGCCAGCAGCGTATCTGGACAGGGATGGACGGGCTACACCTTC.

The DNA for the CDR3 is TGTGCCAGCTCACCAGGGACAGGGGTGTATGGCTACACCTTC. Translation: CASSPGTGVYGYTF. The chain is built from TRBV18 and TRBJ1-2; 10 bases are shared with TRBD1. V dropped 2 bases and J dropped 5; count of bases not matched to a gene: 2. The CDR3 sequence is 14 residues long. Germline V gene sequence: CDR1 KGHSH, CDR2 LQKENI.

The V and J genes are TRBV7-9 and TRBJ1-2; possibly TRBD1 for D (6 bases). In germline, CDR1 is SEHNR, CDR2 FQNEAQ (reference sequence). Trimming pared 2 bases from V and 8 bases from J, leaving 12 bases between. The CDR3 consists of 13 residues. This CDR3 is CASSLPQGRGYTF. The DNA for the CDR3 is TGTGCCAGCAGCTTACCACAGGGTCGAGGCTACACCTTC.

The chain carries TRBV4-2 and TRBJ1-4, with TRBD1 identical over 7 bases. The ends lost 3 bases at V and 8 bases at J; junction bases unmatched: 33. Germline CDR1 reads LGHNA; CDR2 reads YNFKEQ. The CDR3 runs to 23 residues. The DNA of the CDR3 is TGTGCCAGCAGCCAGTTCGTCCAGAGCAAGAGGGGTACAGGGGAGTTAGCTAGGGAAAAACTGTTTTTT. This encodes CASSQFVQSKRGTGELAREKLFF.

In its sample, this clone was seen once. This sequence joins TRBV28 and TRBJ1-3, with D uncertain. Germline CDR1 reads MDHEN; CDR2 reads SYDVKM. This CDR3 region has 15 residues. The V and J ends lost 2 bases and 3 bases respectively, with 11 bases between them. The CDR3 region is CASSLPGGLGNTIYF. Written as DNA, the CDR3 is TGTGCCAGCAGTTTACCCGGAGGGCTTGGAAACACCATATATTTT.

The chain joins TRBV19 to TRBJ1-5; TRBD1 is a possible D gene (5 bases). Germline V gene data show CDR1 as LNHDA and CDR2 as SQIVND (reference sequence). The CDR3 is made up of 17 amino acids. The V gene lost 0 bases and the J gene lost 1 base, with 13 bases spanning the gap. The CDR3 loop reads CASSIDFQGNSNQPQHF. The DNA of the CDR3 is TGTGCCAGTAGTATAGATTTCCAGGGTAACAGCAATCAGCCCCAGCATTTT.